The 3 T cell receptor beta chains reported below all come from one sample, sequenced in a study of T-cell memory formation after mild COVID-19. MiXCR was run by TCRdb on the 5' RACE reads, yielding one entry per CDR3 protein. The table has some 280,000 distinct CDR3 sequences, around 15% seen once; the top ten hold roughly 23%. Sequencing input: PBMCs or a T cell subset sorted from them (not recorded which). These receptors originate from a man younger than 30 who had mild COVID-19 (a few samples of this study predate the infection). Cell type and time point are not known.

This clonotype showed up just a few times. This chain joins TRBV4-2 and TRBJ2-7; D remains ambiguous. Trimming removed 4 bases from V and 0 bases from J, with 7 bases in between. The CDR3 is 13 residues long. Germline CDR1 LGHNA, CDR2 YNFKEQ. The CDR3 DNA follows: TGTGCCAGCAGCCCTAGGAGCTCCTACGAGCAGTACTTC. Amino acids: CASSPRSSYEQYF.

The genes are TRBV18 and TRBJ2-1, with 9 nucleotides matching TRBD1. V shed 4 bases and J 8 bases; nucleotides not matched to a gene: 6. This CDR3 contains 14 residues. Germline V gene data show CDR1 as KGHSH and CDR2 as LQKENI. CDR3 sequence reads: CASSLQGAQDEQFF. The CDR3 DNA reads TGTGCCAGCTCACTACAGGGGGCGCAAGATGAGCAGTTCTTC.

This chain links TRBV9 with TRBJ1-1; D possibly corresponds to TRBD1 (6 bases). The CDR3 has 15 residues. V was cut by 4 bases and J by 4 bases, with 17 bases left in between. Germline V CDR1 and CDR2: SGDLS, YYNGEE. The DNA for the CDR3 is TGTGCCAGCAGCCCTGGGTCGGGGGCTGGCACTGAAGCTTTCTTT. Its translation: CASSPGSGAGTEAFF.